Included here is one T cell receptor beta chain sequence, with context. The target antigen is unknown. The CDR3 end shows no conserved phenylalanine or tryptophan, and so a read error is likely. The data stem from a study of regulatory T cells in long-lasting Graves disease. On the study more broadly: Over 5 years of antithyroid drugs with positive TSH receptor antibodies was taken to mean persistent Graves' disease.

Trimming removed 5 bases from V and 2 bases from J, with 8 bases in between. This CDR3 has 12 residues. Germline CDR1 SGHDT, CDR2 YYEEEE. Building of the TCR beta libraries involved iRepertoire HTBI primers and Arm-PCR of CDR3 regions. Via MiXCR, TCRdb re-called the multiplex PCR reads, giving one row per CDR3 protein. The top ten clones hold 13% of a sample with around 460,000 distinct CDR3 sequences, roughly 22% of them seen once. The study's findings and limits: Few sampled subjects may have lowered accuracy. Comparison showed that persistent patients shared more public clonotypes (roughly 2,500) than new patients (nearly 1,000).

The time point was: persistent/refractory GD, antithyroid drugs over 5 years with positive TRAb. The authors made the TCR library using RNA they extracted from PBMCs. Graves' disease diagnoses used American Thyroid Association guidelines. Sequencing was performed on peripheral blood mononuclear cells (PBMCs), taken when the disease was refractory, from a patient treated with antithyroid drugs. This rearrangement joins TRBV5-6 to TRBJ2-7; a possible D gene is TRBD1 (5 bases). The TCR comes from a female donor with Graves disease. CDR3 in amino acids: CASRDTTYEQYS. The CDR3 bases are TGTGCCAGCAGGGACACAACCTACGAGCAGTACTCC.